This TCR beta chain was retrieved from a study of blood T cell repertoires in COVID-19. The CDR3 loop spans 17 amino acids. Germline CDR1 reads LNHDA; CDR2 reads SQIVND (reference sequence). Trimming removed 3 bases from V and 0 bases from J, with 17 bases in between. Clones were read by immunoSEQ multiplex PCR, and TCRdb kept only the in-frame ones, dropping some. The data show around 250,000 clones, roughly 86% seen once. The genes are TRBV19 and TRBJ1-2; perhaps TRBD1 as D (6 bases). Sample: peripheral blood. The clonotype comes from a man older than 75 with acute or convalescent COVID-19. The chain's CDR3 is CASSMERYRAANYGYTF. CDR3 sequence (DNA): TGTGCCAGTAGTATGGAAAGGTACAGGGCCGCTAACTATGGCTACACCTTC.